This is a list of T cell receptor beta chains from one sample in a study of blood T cell repertoires in COVID-19. Method: immunoSEQ multiplex PCR; TCRdb's copy keeps in-frame clones and lacks some. The sample shows 55,000 to 65,000 clones, roughly 88% of them seen only once. Sequencing was done on a sample of peripheral blood. The source of these receptors is a man between 60 and 75 years old with acute or convalescent COVID-19. The CDR3 runs from the conserved cysteine through the conserved F or W. The D gene is left open where the match is weak. Size values are once, few and many counts, or a class for expanded clones, and some rows have none.

>TRBJ2-1|.|TRBV7-3|TRBD2
CASSATSGIGANEQFF
TGTGCCAGCAGCGCCACTAGCGGGATAGGTGCCAATGAGCAGTTCTTC
>TRBJ1-3|.|TRBV19|.
CASSIRGGGNTIYF
TGTGCCAGTAGTATTAGGGGCGGCGGAAACACCATATATTTT
>TRBJ2-7|.|TRBV12-5|TRBD2
CASGLNHKGMGGLAAYEQYF
TGTGCTAGTGGTTTGAATCATAAGGGGATGGGGGGACTAGCGGCCTACGAGCAGTACTTC
>TRBJ2-6|.|TRBV9|.
CASSVAWDTRGANVLTF
TGTGCCAGCAGCGTAGCTTGGGACACGCGGGGGGCCAACGTCCTGACTTTC
>TRBJ2-2|.|TRBV19|TRBD2
CASSTGLALTGELFF
TGTGCCAGTAGTACAGGACTAGCGCTCACCGGGGAGCTGTTTTTT
>TRBJ1-2|few|TRBV6-6|.
CASRPRTESYGYTF
TGTGCCAGCAGGCCGAGGACAGAAAGCTATGGCTACACCTTC
>TRBJ2-3|.|TRBV4-1|.
CASSSHPTGTSTDTQYF
TGCGCCAGCAGCTCCCACCCCACCGGGACTAGCACAGATACGCAGTATTTT
>TRBJ2-1|.|TRBV11-2|.
CASSLDVVSSYNEQFF
TGTGCCAGCAGCTTAGATGTGGTGAGCTCCTACAATGAGCAGTTCTTC
>TRBJ2-7|once|TRBV2|TRBD1
CASSQGDYEQYF
TGTGCCAGCAGTCAGGGGGACTACGAGCAGTACTTC
>TRBJ2-6|.|TRBV18|.
CASSPNSGANVLTF
TGTGCCAGCTCGCCTAACTCTGGGGCCAACGTCCTGACTTTC
>TRBJ1-4|.|TRBV20-1|.
CSASRGPTNEKLFF
TGCAGTGCTAGTAGGGGCCCAACTAATGAAAAACTGTTTTTT
>TRBJ2-1|.|TRBV10-3|.
CAIHDRRSSYNEQFF
TGTGCCATCCACGACCGGCGGAGCTCCTACAATGAGCAGTTCTTC
>TRBJ2-3|.|TRBV11-2|TRBD2
CASTLAGGSTDTQYF
TGTGCCAGCACACTAGCGGGAGGGAGCACAGATACGCAGTATTTT
>TRBJ1-3|.|TRBV5-1|.
CASSLEGQSSGNTIYF
TGCGCCAGCAGCTTGGAAGGACAGTCCTCTGGAAACACCATATATTTT
>TRBJ2-2|.|TRBV7-7|.
CASSYGQSTGELFF
TGTGCCAGCAGCTATGGACAGTCCACCGGGGAGCTGTTTTTT
>TRBJ1-2|.|TRBV5-1|.
CASSLGTEAYTF
TGCGCCAGCAGCTTGGGAACAGAAGCTTACACCTTC